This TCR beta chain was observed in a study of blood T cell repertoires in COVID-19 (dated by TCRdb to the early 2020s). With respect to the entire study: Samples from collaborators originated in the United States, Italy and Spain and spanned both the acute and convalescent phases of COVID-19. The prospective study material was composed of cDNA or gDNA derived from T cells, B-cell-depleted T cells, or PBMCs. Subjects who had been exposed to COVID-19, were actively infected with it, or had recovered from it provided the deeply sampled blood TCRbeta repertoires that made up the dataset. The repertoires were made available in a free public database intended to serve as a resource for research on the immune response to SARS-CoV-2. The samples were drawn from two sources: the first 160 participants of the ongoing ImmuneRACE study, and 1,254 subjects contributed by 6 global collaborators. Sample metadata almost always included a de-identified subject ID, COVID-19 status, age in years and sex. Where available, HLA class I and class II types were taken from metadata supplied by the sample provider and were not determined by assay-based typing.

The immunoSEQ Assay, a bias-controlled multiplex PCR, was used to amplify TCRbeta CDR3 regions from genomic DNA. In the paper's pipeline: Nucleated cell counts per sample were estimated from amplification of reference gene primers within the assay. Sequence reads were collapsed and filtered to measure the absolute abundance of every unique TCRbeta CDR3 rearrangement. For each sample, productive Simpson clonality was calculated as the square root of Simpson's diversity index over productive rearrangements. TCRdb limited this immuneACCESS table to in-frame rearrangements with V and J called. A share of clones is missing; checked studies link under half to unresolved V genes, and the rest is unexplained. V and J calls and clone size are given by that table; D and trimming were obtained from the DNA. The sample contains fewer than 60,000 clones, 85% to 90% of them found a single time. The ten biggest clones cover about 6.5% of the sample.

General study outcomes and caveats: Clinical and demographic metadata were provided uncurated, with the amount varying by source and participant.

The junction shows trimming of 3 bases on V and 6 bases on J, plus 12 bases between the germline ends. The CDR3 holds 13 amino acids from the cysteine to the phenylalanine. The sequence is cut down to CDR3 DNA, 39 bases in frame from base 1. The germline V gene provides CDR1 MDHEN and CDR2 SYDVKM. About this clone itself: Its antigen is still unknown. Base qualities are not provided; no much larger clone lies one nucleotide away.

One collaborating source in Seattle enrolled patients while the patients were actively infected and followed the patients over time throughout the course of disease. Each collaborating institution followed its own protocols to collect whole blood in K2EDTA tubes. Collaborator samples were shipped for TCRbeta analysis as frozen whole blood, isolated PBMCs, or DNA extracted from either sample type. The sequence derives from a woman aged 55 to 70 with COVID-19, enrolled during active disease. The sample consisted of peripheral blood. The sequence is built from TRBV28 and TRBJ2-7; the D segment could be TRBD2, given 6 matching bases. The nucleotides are TGTGCCAGCAGTTTTTTTGGGGGAGGCGAGCAGTACTTC. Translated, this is CASSFFGGGEQYF.